These 26 T cell receptor beta chains came from one sample sequenced in a study of PD-1 blockade in classical Hodgkin lymphoma. Only in-frame clones appear in the TCRdb table, and some are missing; sequencing was by immunoSEQ multiplex PCR. The sample yields about 110,000 clones, roughly nine tenths seen once. Relapse was seen in all patients after autologous stem cell transplantation, and brentuximab vedotin exposure was variable. The material sequenced was peripheral blood mononuclear cells (PBMCs), taken before the second cycle of nivolumab. Receptors were obtained from a human donor with classical Hodgkin lymphoma.

V usage is TRBV6-6 and J usage is TRBJ1-1, with D possibly being TRBD1 (5 bases). CDR3 size: 14 residues. Germline V lookup: CDR1 MNHNY, CDR2 SVGAGI (reference sequence). V lost 6 bases and J lost 0, with 11 bases in between. The CDR3 sequence: CASSGGEMNTEAFF. The CDR3 DNA is TGTGCCAGCAGCGGGGGAGAGATGAACACTGAAGCTTTCTTT.

The CDR3 nucleotides read TGTGCCACCAGCATCGACAGGGGGATCATTACAGAGCAGTACTTC. Amino acids: CATSIDRGIITEQYF. The J gene is TRBJ2-7, the V gene TRBV15; 9 bases match TRBD1. The germline CDR1 and CDR2 sequences are LNHNV and YYDKDF (reference sequence). This CDR3 is built from 15 residues. Trimming took 4 bases from V and 7 from J; bases not matched to a gene: 11. The full variable domain, rest sourced from reference TRBV15 and TRBJ2-7, is DAMVIQNPRYQVTQFGKPVTLSCSQTLNHNVMYWYQQKSSQAPKLLFHYYDKDFNNEADTPDNFQSRRPNTSFCFLDIRSPGLGDTAMYLCATSIDRGIITEQYFGPGTRLTVT.

As to this clone: At the DNA level, this CDR3 is encoded by other sequences in the same sample as well. The gene calls are TRBV7-2 and TRBJ1-1; D is ambiguous. CDR1 is SGHTA and CDR2 is FQGNSA in the germline V gene. The CDR3 length is 12 residues. V dropped 1 base and J dropped 5 bases, with 5 bases sitting between them. CDR3 amino acids: CASSLGLTEAFF. Written as DNA, the CDR3 is TGTGCCAGCAGCTTAGGGCTTACTGAAGCTTTCTTT.

The chain couples TRBV19 to TRBJ1-4; 10 bases map to TRBD1. The CDR3 sequence is 18 residues long. V shed 7 bases, J shed 6 bases, and the junction held 17 bases outside the gene matches. Germline CDR1 LNHDA, CDR2 SQIVND (reference sequence). The chain's CDR3 is CASTAVGTGEIWDEKLFF. The CDR3, as DNA: TGTGCCAGTACCGCGGTGGGGACAGGGGAGATTTGGGATGAAAAACTGTTTTTT.

The gene calls are TRBV5-4 and TRBJ1-2; TRBD1 aligns across 9 bases. CDR3 length equals 13 residues. From germline, CDR1 is SGHNT and CDR2 YYREEE (reference sequence). J gave up 4 bases and V 3 bases, and 1 base lay outside the gene matches. Here the CDR3 reads CASSSTGGYGYTF. The CDR3 bases are TGTGCCAGCAGCTCGACAGGGGGCTATGGCTACACCTTC.

The V and J genes are TRBV27 and TRBJ1-5; weak D call: TRBD1 (5 bases). The CDR3 spans 14 residues. Trimming left V 8 bases short and J 9 bases short, with 20 bases between. In germline, CDR1 is MNHEY, CDR2 SMNVEV (reference sequence). CDR3 nucleotides: TGTGCCAGCCGCCGCGGGGGGTCCTCGAGGCCCCAGCATTTT. This sequence encodes CASRRGGSSRPQHF.

This CDR3 reads CASSPGQTTNEKLFF. DNA of the CDR3: TGCGCCAGCAGCCCGGGACAAACAACTAATGAAAAACTGTTTTTT. The V and J genes are TRBV4-3 and TRBJ1-4; D possibly corresponds to TRBD1 (6 bases). Germline-derived CDR1 and CDR2 are LGHNA and YSLEER. Trimming cost V 4 bases and J 0 bases, with 9 bases left between them. CDR3 length equals 15 residues.

This chain uses TRBV9 with TRBJ2-5; no reliable D call. The CDR3 length is 14 residues. Germline CDR1 and CDR2: SGDLS and YYNGEE. V lost 1 base and J 5 bases, leaving 12 bases between the germline ends. The CDR3 DNA sequence: TGTGCCAGCAGCGTAACCCCCGGGTTGGAGACCCAGTACTTC. Its translation is CASSVTPGLETQYF. The full variable domain, its missing parts supplied by reference TRBV9 and TRBJ2-5, is DSGVTQTPKHLITATGQRVTLRCSPRSGDLSVYWYQQSLDQGLQFLIQYYNGEERAKGNILERFSAQQFPDLHSELNLSSLELGDSALYFCASSVTPGLETQYFGPGTRLLVL.

CDR3 sequence reads: CASSSWYSGANVLTF. DNA for the CDR3: TGTGCCAGCAGTTCCTGGTACTCTGGGGCCAACGTCCTGACTTTC. The chain has TRBV28 and TRBJ2-6; D ambiguous. The germline CDR1 and CDR2 sequences are MDHEN and SYDVKM. V was trimmed by 4 bases and J by 0 bases, leaving 7 bases between them. CDR3 size: 15 residues.

The CDR3 spells CASSIGLLAKNIQYF. CDR3 in DNA: TGTGCCAGTAGTATAGGATTATTAGCCAAAAACATTCAGTACTTC. The genes are TRBV19 and TRBJ2-4; D gene unclear. CDR1 and CDR2 (germline): LNHDA, SQIVND (reference sequence). Trimming cost V 1 base and J 0 bases, with 7 bases left between them. The CDR3 spans 15 residues.

J is TRBJ1-5 and V is TRBV4-1, with D possibly being TRBD1 (6 bases). Trimming removed 1 base at V and 6 bases at J, with 19 bases between. The germline V gene has CDR1 MGHRA and CDR2 YSYEKL. The CDR3 length is 17 residues. The CDR3 DNA is TGCGCCAGCAGCCAAGGAGTCAGGGGCCAAGCCCCTCAGCCCCAGCATTTT. Amino acids: CASSQGVRGQAPQPQHF.

This chain uses TRBV14 with TRBJ2-4; TRBD2 aligns across 14 bases. V lost 3 bases, J lost 0 bases, and 4 bases stayed unmatched. This CDR3 region has 18 residues. The germline gives CDR1 SGHDN, CDR2 FVKESK. The CDR3 protein is CASSHGTSGRVAKNIQYF. CDR3 nucleotides: TGTGCCAGCAGCCACGGGACTAGCGGGAGAGTAGCCAAAAACATTCAGTACTTC.

The chain is built from TRBV7-2 and TRBJ1-5; D is possibly TRBD1 (5 bases). The CDR3 has 16 amino acids. Trimming left V 5 bases short and J 2 bases short, with 16 bases between. CDR1 SGHTA and CDR2 FQGNSA come from the germline V gene. CDR3 coding DNA: TGTGCCAGCAGCCGACAGCATGTACGCGGCAATCAGCCCCAGCATTTT. It yields the protein CASSRQHVRGNQPQHF. Looking up the rest from reference TRBV7-2 and TRBJ1-5 gives the full variable domain: GAGVSQSPSNKVTEKGKDVELRCDPISGHTALYWYRQSLGQGLEFLIYFQGNSAPDKSGLPSDRFSAERTGGSVSTLTIQRTQQEDSAVYLCASSRQHVRGNQPQHFGDGTRLSIL.

V and J are TRBV11-2 and TRBJ2-1; D is uncertain. Trimming left V 5 bases short and J 4 bases short, with 15 bases between. The length of the CDR3 is 15 residues. Germline values: CDR1 SGHAT, CDR2 FQNNGV. CDR3: CASSHGSPRYNEQFF. The CDR3 region has the DNA TGTGCCAGCAGCCACGGATCTCCGAGATACAATGAGCAGTTCTTC.

This sequence joins TRBV7-9 and TRBJ1-3; 9 positions match TRBD1. Germline trimming cut 3 bases from V and 4 bases from J; bases unmatched to any gene: 1. Germline V gene data show CDR1 as SEHNR and CDR2 as FQNEAQ (reference sequence). The CDR3 has 14 amino acids. The CDR3 DNA follows: TGTGCCAGCAGCTTCGGGACAGGGGGAAACACCATATATTTT. Amino acid sequence: CASSFGTGGNTIYF. Full variable domain (remainder filled in from reference TRBV7-9 and TRBJ1-3): DTGVSQNPRHKITKRGQNVTFRCDPISEHNRLYWYRQTLGQGPEFLTYFQNEAQLEKSRLLSDRFSAERPKGSFSTLEIQRTEQGDSAMYLCASSFGTGGNTIYFGEGSWLTVV.

This clone came up a few times. The chain has TRBV29-1 and TRBJ2-5; D is unclear. The V gene's germline CDR1 is SQVTM and CDR2 ANQGSEA. V shed 0 bases and J shed 3 bases, with 11 bases lying between them. The length of the CDR3 is 14 residues. The DNA of the CDR3 is TGCAGCGTTGAAGACCTTAGCCGGAAAGAGACCCAGTACTTC. Translated, it gives CSVEDLSRKETQYF.

Written as DNA, the CDR3 is TGTGCCAGCCCATTACAGGGCAGCTACGAGCAGTACTTC. Protein sequence: CASPLQGSYEQYF. The chain recombines TRBV14 with TRBJ2-7, with D perhaps matching TRBD1 (6 bases). CDR1 is SGHDN and CDR2 is FVKESK in the germline V gene. The V end lost 8 bases, the J end lost 3 bases, and 14 bases lay between the germline ends. CDR3 length: 13 amino acids.

The genes are TRBV18 and TRBJ2-1; 8 nucleotides agree with TRBD1. The germline V gene encodes CDR1 KGHSH and CDR2 LQKENI. This CDR3 has 15 amino acids. After removal of 4 bases from V and 8 bases from J, the junction contained 10 bases not matched to a gene. CDR3 residues: CASSLRQGIVDEQFF. In nucleotides, the CDR3 is TGTGCCAGCTCACTCCGACAGGGGATCGTCGATGAGCAGTTCTTC.

The chain carries TRBV27 and TRBJ1-5, with a weak D call TRBD1 (5 bases). Trimming pared 2 bases from V and 7 bases from J, leaving 12 bases between. The CDR3 has 14 amino acids. The germline V gene encodes CDR1 MNHEY and CDR2 SMNVEV (reference sequence). The CDR3 region has the DNA TGTGCCAGCAGTTTAACTGGGGGAGGACAGCCCCAGCATTTT. This encodes CASSLTGGGQPQHF.

The CDR3 sequence: CASSLARVGNEQFF. CDR3 DNA: TGTGCCAGCAGCTTAGCCCGGGTAGGGAATGAGCAGTTCTTC. V gene TRBV7-9 combines with J gene TRBJ2-1; D remains ambiguous. Trimming shortened V by 0 bases and J by 7 bases, and 10 bases separated the two germline ends. Germline-derived CDR1 and CDR2 are SEHNR and FQNEAQ (reference sequence). The CDR3 is 14 amino acids. The whole variable domain, remainder taken from reference TRBV7-9 and TRBJ2-1, is DTGVSQNPRHKITKRGQNVTFRCDPISEHNRLYWYRQTLGQGPEFLTYFQNEAQLEKSRLLSDRFSAERPKGSFSTLEIQRTEQGDSAMYLCASSLARVGNEQFFGPGTRLTVL.

This clone was recorded only once. The rearrangement links TRBV14 to TRBJ2-5; D call uncertain. In germline, CDR1 is SGHDN, CDR2 FVKESK. The V gene lost 3 bases and the J gene lost 5 bases, with 10 bases spanning the gap. The CDR3 contains 13 residues. The CDR3 nucleotides read TGTGCCAGCAGCCAGGGGATTGTGGAGACCCAGTACTTC. It specifies CASSQGIVETQYF.

In this sample, this clone turned up once. The V gene is TRBV10-3, the J gene TRBJ2-2; 13 bases are shared with TRBD2. The CDR3 spans 15 residues. V lost 8 bases and J lost 5; bases outside the gene matches: 5. Per the germline V gene, CDR1 is ENHRY and CDR2 is SYGVKD. DNA for the CDR3: TGTGCCATCGGGGGACTAGCGGGAAGGACCGGGGAGCTGTTTTTT. Amino acids: CAIGGLAGRTGELFF.

The DNA for the CDR3 is TGTGCCAGCTCTGATGGTAGGAATCAGCCCCAGCATTTT. Amino acid sequence: CASSDGRNQPQHF. The chain uses TRBV18 and TRBJ1-5, with unresolved D. This CDR3 has 13 amino acids. Germline CDR1 KGHSH, CDR2 LQKENI. Trimming took 6 bases from V and 4 from J, leaving 10 bases between them.

V usage is TRBV5-5 and J usage is TRBJ1-1, with D possibly TRBD1 on 5 matching bases. This CDR3 has 14 amino acids. Trimming cost V 4 bases and J 0 bases, with 10 bases left between them. Germline V gene sequence: CDR1 SGHKS, CDR2 YYEKEE (reference sequence). This CDR3 is CASSPGDLNTEAFF. CDR3 coding DNA: TGTGCCAGCAGCCCGGGGGACCTGAACACTGAAGCTTTCTTT.

The CDR3 reads CASSLLSRGDEQYF. CDR3 sequence (DNA): TGTGCCAGCAGCTTACTGTCCAGGGGTGACGAGCAGTACTTC. The genes are TRBV7-2 and TRBJ2-7; D is possibly TRBD1 (6 bases). CDR3 length equals 14 residues. Looked up from germline, CDR1 is SGHTA and CDR2 is FQGNSA. Trimming removed 2 bases at V and 5 bases at J, with 13 bases between.

This clone has just a few counts. The gene calls are TRBV27 and TRBJ1-1; the D is unclear. With 5 bases removed from V and 0 bases from J, the gap between germline ends came to 10 bases. This CDR3 contains 14 residues. Germline values: CDR1 MNHEY, CDR2 SMNVEV (reference sequence). The CDR3 DNA is TGTGCCAGCAGTCCCGGAAGATTGAACACTGAAGCTTTCTTT. Translating it yields CASSPGRLNTEAFF.